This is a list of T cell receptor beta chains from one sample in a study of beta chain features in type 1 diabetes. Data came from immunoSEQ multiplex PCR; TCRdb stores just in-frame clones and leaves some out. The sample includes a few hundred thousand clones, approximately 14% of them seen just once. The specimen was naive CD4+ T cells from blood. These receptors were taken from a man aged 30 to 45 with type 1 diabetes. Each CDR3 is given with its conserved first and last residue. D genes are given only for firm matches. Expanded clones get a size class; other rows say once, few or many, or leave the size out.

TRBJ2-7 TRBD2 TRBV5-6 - CASSWTRRRHEQYF TGTGCCAGCAGCTGGACTAGACGCCGCCACGAGCAGTACTTC
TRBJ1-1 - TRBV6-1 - CASSVLDTTEAFF TGTGCCAGCAGTGTCTTAGATACGACTGAAGCTTTCTTT
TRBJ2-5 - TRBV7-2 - CASSPRGGTGKARTQYF TGTGCCAGCAGCCCTAGAGGCGGGACCGGGAAGGCGAGGACCCAGTACTTC
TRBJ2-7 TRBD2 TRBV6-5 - CASSYSGGPGTYEQYF TGTGCCAGCAGTTACTCGGGAGGGCCAGGCACCTACGAGCAGTACTTC
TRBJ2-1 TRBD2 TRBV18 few CASSYGLADSYNEQFF TGTGCCAGCTCCTACGGACTAGCGGACTCCTACAATGAGCAGTTCTTC
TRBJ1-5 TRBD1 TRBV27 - CASSLSTGDQPQHF TGTGCCAGCAGTTTAAGTACAGGGGATCAGCCCCAGCATTTT
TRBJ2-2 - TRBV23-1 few CASSPCTGELFF TGCGCCAGCAGTCCGTGCACCGGGGAGCTGTTTTTT
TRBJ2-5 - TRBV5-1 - CASSLGSGGGETQYF TGCGCCAGCAGCTTGGGTAGCGGTGGCGGCGAGACCCAGTACTTC
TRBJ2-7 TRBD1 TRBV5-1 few CASSVDRALGEQYF TGCGCCAGCAGCGTTGACAGGGCTTTGGGCGAGCAGTACTTC
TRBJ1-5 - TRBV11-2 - CASSLRGEPQHF TGTGCCAGCAGCTTACGAGGTGAGCCCCAGCATTTT
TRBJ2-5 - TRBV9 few CASSVGDTKDQYF TGTGCCAGCAGCGTAGGGGACACGAAGGACCAGTACTTC
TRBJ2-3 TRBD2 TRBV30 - CAWTSGASTDTQYF TGTGCCTGGACTAGCGGAGCTAGCACAGATACGCAGTATTTT
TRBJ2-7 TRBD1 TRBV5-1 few CASSLGTGGEQYF TGCGCCAGCAGCCTGGGGACAGGGGGCGAGCAGTACTTC
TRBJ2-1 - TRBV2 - CAGSIRDLGSNEQFF TGTGCCGGGTCGATCCGGGACTTAGGTTCCAATGAGCAGTTCTTC
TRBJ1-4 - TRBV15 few CATSRAPSTNEKLFF TGTGCCACCAGCAGAGCCCCCTCAACTAATGAAAAACTGTTTTTT
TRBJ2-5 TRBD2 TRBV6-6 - CASSAERGVETQYF TGTGCCAGCAGTGCCGAGCGGGGGGTTGAGACCCAGTACTTC